The present T cell receptor (beta chain) was sequenced within a study of T cells after yellow fever vaccination. Whole-study results and caveats: Abundant clonotypes from the bulk population could have been carried over as contaminants into FACS-sorted repertoires.

MiXCR, applied by TCRdb to the 5' RACE reads, yields one record per CDR3 protein. This table has 150,000 to 200,000 distinct CDR3 sequences, approximately 10% appearing once. With respect to this clonotype: Its cognate antigen is unknown.

This CDR3 comprises 14 residues. With V trimmed by 8 bases and J by 5 bases, 10 bases remained unmatched. Germline assignment: CDR1 MNHNY and CDR2 SVGAGI (reference sequence). The chain combines TRBV6-6 with TRBJ2-7, with 9 nucleotides matching TRBD1. Sequences were derived from CD8+ T cells sorted from PBMCs, sampled 45 days after the yellow fever booster vaccination. This receptor was taken from a young man who received the YFV17D yellow fever vaccine. Here the CDR3 DNA reads TGTGCCAGCGAAGTGGACAGGGGCCTCGACGAGCAGTACTTC. Translation gives CASEVDRGLDEQYF.